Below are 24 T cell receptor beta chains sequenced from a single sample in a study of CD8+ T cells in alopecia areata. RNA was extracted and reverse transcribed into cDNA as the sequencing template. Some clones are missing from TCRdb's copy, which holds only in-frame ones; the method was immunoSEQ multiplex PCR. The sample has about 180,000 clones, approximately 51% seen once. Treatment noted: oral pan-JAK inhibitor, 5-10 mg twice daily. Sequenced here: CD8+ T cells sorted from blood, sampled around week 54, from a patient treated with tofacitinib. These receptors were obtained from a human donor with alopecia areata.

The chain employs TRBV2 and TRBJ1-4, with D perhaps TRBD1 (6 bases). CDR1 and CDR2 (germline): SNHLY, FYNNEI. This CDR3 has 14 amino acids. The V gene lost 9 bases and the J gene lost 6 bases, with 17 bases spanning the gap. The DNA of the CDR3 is TGTGCCAGTCTACTTCTAGGGGGGGATGAAAAACTGTTTTTT. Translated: CASLLLGGDEKLFF. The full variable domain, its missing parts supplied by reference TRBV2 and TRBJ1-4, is EPEVTQTPSHQVTQMGQEVILRCVPISNHLYFYWYRQILGQKVEFLVSFYNNEISEKSEIFDDQFSVERPDGSNFTLKIRSTKLEDSAMYFCASLLLGGDEKLFFGSGTQLSVL.

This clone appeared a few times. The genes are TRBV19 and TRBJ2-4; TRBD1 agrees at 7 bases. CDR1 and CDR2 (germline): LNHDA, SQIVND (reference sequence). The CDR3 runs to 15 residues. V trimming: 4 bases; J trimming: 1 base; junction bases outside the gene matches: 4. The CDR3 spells CASSKRGRAKNIQYF. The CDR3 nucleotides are TGTGCCAGTAGTAAGAGGGGGCGCGCCAAAAACATTCAGTACTTC. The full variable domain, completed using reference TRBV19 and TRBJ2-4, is DGGITQSPKYLFRKEGQNVTLSCEQNLNHDAMYWYRQDPGQGLRLIYYSQIVNDFQKGDIAEGYSVSREKKESFPLTVTSAQKNPTAFYLCASSKRGRAKNIQYFGAGTRLSVL.

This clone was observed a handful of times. The CDR3 spells CAWRGGSAYEQYF. Written as DNA, the CDR3 is TGTGCCTGGAGGGGGGGAAGTGCCTACGAGCAGTACTTC. The chain recombines TRBV30 with TRBJ2-7, with D perhaps TRBD2 (6 bases). CDR3 size: 13 residues. In germline, CDR1 is GTSNPN, CDR2 SVGIG (reference sequence). Trimming pared 3 bases from V and 2 bases from J, leaving 11 bases between.

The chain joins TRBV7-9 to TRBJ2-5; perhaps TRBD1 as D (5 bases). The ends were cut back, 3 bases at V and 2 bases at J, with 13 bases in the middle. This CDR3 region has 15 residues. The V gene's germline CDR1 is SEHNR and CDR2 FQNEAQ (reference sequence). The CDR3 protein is CASSFRQQLQETQYF. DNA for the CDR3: TGTGCCAGCAGCTTTAGACAGCAACTACAAGAGACCCAGTACTTC.

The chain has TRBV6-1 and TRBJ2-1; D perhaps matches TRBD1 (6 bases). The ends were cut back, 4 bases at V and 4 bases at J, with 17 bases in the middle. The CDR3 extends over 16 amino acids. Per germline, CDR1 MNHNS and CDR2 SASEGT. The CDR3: CASSGYSGDRYNEQFF. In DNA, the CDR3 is TGTGCCAGCAGTGGGTACTCAGGGGATCGGTACAATGAGCAGTTCTTC.

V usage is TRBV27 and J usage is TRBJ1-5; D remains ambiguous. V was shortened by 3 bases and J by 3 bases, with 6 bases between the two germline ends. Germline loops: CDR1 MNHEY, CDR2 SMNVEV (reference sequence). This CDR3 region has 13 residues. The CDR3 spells CASSLAINQPQHF. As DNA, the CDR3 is TGTGCCAGCAGTTTGGCTATCAATCAGCCCCAGCATTTT.

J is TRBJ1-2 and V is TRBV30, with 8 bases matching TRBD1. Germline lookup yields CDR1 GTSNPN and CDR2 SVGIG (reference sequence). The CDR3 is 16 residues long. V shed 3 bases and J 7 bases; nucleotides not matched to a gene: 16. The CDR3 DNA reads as TGTGCCTGGAGCCCCTTGGAGCCCAACAGGGGGGGTGGCTACACCTTC. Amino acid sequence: CAWSPLEPNRGGGYTF.

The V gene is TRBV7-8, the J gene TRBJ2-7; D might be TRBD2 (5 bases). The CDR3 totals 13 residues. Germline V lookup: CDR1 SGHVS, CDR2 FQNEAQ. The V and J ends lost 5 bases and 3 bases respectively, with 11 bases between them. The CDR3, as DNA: TGTGCCAGCAGCAGCGGACCCAACTACGAGCAGTACTTC. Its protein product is CASSSGPNYEQYF.

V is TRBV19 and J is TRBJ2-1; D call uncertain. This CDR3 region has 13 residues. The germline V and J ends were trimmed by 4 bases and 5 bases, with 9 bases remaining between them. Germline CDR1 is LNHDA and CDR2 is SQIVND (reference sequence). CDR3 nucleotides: TGTGCCAGTAGTAAGACGGAACACAATGAGCAGTTCTTC. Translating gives CASSKTEHNEQFF.

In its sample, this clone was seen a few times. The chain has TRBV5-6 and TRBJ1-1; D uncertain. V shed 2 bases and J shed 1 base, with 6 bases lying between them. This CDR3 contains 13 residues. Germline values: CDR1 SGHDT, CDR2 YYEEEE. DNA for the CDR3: TGTGCCAGCAGCTTCCCAGCGAACACTGAAGCTTTCTTT. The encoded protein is CASSFPANTEAFF.

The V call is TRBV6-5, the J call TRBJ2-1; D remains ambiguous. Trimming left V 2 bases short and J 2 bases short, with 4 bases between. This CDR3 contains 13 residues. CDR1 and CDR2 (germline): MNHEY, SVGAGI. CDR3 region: CASSYPTYNEQFF. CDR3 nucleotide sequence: TGTGCCAGCAGTTACCCCACCTACAATGAGCAGTTCTTC.

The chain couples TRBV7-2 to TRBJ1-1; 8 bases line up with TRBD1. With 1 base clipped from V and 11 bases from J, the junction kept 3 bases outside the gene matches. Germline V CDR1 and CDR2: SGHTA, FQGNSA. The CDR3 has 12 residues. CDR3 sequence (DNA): TGTGCCAGCAGCTTAGAGGACAGGGTGGCTTTCTTT. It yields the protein CASSLEDRVAFF.

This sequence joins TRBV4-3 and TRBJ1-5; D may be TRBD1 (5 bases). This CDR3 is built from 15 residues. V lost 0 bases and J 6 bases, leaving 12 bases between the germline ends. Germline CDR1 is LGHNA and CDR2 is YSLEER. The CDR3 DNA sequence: TGCGCCAGCAGCCAAGATTGGGCAGGGTCTCAGCCCCAGCATTTT. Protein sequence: CASSQDWAGSQPQHF.

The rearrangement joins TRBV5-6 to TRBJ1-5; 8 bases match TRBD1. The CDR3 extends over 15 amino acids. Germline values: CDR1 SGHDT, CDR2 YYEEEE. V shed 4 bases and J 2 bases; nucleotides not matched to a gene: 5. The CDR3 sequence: CASSQQDRGNQPQHF. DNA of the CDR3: TGTGCCAGCAGCCAACAGGACAGGGGCAATCAGCCCCAGCATTTT.

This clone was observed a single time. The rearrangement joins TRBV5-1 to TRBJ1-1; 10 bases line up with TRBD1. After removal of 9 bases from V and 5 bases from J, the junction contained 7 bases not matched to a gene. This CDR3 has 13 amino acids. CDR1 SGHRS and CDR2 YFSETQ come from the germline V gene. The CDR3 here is CATRQGARTEAFF. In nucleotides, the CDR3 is TGCGCCACCCGACAGGGGGCAAGGACTGAAGCTTTCTTT.

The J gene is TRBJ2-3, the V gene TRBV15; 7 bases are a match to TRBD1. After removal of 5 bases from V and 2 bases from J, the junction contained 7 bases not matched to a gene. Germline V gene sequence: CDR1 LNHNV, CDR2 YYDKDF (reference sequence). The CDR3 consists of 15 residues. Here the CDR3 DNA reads TGTGCCACCAGCGGTAGGACAGGCATCACAGATACGCAGTATTTT. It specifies CATSGRTGITDTQYF.

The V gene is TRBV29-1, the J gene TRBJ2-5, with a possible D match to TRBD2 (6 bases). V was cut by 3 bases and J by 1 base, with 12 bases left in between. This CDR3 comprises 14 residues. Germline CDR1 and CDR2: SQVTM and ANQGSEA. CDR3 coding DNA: TGCAGCGTTGATCTAGCGCAGGGCCAAGAGACCCAGTACTTC. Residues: CSVDLAQGQETQYF.

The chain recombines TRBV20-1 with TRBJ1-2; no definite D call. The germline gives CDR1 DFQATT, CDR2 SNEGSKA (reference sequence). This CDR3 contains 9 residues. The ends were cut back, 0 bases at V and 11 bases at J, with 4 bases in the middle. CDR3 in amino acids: CSARDFYTF. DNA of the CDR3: TGCAGTGCTAGAGACTTTTACACCTTC.

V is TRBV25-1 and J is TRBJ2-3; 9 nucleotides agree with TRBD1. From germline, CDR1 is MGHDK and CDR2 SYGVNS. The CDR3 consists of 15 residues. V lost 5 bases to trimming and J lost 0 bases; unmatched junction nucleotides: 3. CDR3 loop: CASSWGTGSTDTQYF. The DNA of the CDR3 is TGTGCCAGCAGTTGGGGGACAGGGAGCACAGATACGCAGTATTTT. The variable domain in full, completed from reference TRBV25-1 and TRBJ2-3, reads EADIYQTPRYLVIGTGKKITLECSQTMGHDKMYWYQQDPGMELHLIHYSYGVNSTEKGDLSSESTVSRIRTEHFPLTLESARPSHTSQYLCASSWGTGSTDTQYFGPGTRLTVL.

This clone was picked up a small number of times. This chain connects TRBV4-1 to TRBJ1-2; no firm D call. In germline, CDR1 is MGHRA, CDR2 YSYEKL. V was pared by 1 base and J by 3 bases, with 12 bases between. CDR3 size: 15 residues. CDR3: CASSQVTEGDYGYTF. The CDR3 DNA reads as TGCGCCAGCAGCCAAGTTACGGAGGGCGACTATGGCTACACCTTC.

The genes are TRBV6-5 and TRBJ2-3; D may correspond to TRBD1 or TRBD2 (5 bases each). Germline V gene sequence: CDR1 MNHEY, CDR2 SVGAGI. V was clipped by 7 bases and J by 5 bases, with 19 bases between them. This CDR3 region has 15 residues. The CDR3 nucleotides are TGTGCCAGCAATTCCGGGACCCTTCGTAGAGATACGCAGTATTTT. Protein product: CASNSGTLRRDTQYF.

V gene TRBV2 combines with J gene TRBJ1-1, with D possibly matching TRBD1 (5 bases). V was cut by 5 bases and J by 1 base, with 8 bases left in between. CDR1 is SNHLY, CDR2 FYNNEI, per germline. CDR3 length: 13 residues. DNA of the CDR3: TGTGCCAGCAGTCGGCAGGGGAACACTGAAGCTTTCTTT. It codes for CASSRQGNTEAFF.

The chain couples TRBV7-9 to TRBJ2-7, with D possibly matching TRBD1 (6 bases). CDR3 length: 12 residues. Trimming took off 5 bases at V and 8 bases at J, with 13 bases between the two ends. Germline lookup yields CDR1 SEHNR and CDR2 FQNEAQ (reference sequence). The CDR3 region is CASSAGDLQQYF. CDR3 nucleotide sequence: TGTGCCAGCAGCGCAGGGGACCTCCAGCAGTACTTC.

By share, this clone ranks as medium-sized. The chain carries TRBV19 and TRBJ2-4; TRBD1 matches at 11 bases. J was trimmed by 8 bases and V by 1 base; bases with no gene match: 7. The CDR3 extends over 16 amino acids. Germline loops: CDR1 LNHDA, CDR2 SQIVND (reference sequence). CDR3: CASSIALGQGADIQYF. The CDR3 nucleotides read TGTGCCAGTAGTATAGCTCTTGGACAGGGGGCTGACATTCAGTACTTC.